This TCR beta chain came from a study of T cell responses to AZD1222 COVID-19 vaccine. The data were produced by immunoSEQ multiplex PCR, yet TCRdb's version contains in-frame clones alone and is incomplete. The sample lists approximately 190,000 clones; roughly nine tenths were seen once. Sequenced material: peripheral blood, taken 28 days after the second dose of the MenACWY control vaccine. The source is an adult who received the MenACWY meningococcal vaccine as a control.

CDR3 DNA: TGTGCCAGCAGTTACCAGGGCTACTCCTACGAGCAGTACTTC. Residues: CASSYQGYSYEQYF. J is TRBJ2-7 and V is TRBV6-2 or TRBV6-3; possible D gene TRBD1, 5 bases. The length of the CDR3 is 14 residues. With 2 bases removed from V and 0 bases from J, the gap between germline ends came to 8 bases. Germline lookup yields CDR1 MNHEY and CDR2 SVGEGT.